One and the same sample provided the 12 T cell receptor beta chains below, sequenced in a study of T cell repertoires in cytomegalovirus infection. TCRdb processed the reads anew with MiXCR; each CDR3 protein has one entry. The sample comprises a few hundred thousand distinct CDR3 sequences, around 40% of which are singletons, and 48% rests with the top ten. No antigens are known for them. The material sequenced was cultured PBMCs, taken from culture after CMV antigen stimulation. The receptors come from a human donor in good health (CMV status not recorded). Some clones in this sample may be carry-over from other donors' samples.

The V and J genes are TRBV11-2 and TRBJ2-5; TRBD1 aligns across 7 bases. V gave up 7 bases and J gave up 5 bases; unmatched junction bases: 7. CDR3 size: 13 residues. CDR1 is SGHAT, CDR2 FQNNGV, per germline. CDR3 nucleotides: TGTGCCAGCACCCAGGGGGAGAGCGAGACCCAGTACTTC. It encodes CASTQGESETQYF.

The table lists this clonotype with a few counts. The rearrangement links TRBV28 to TRBJ2-5, with TRBD1 matching over 8 bases. Unmatched junction bases numbered 5, after V lost 3 bases and J lost 2 bases. The CDR3 loop spans 15 amino acids. Germline V gene lookup returns CDR1 MDHEN and CDR2 SYDVKM. The CDR3 here is CASSFTGGRQETQYF. CDR3 coding DNA: TGTGCCAGCAGTTTTACAGGGGGGAGGCAAGAGACCCAGTACTTC. The full variable domain, in which reference TRBV28 and TRBJ2-5 provide the parts outside the CDR3, is DVKVTQSSRYLVKRTGEKVFLECVQDMDHENMFWYRQDPGLGLRLIYFSYDVKMKEKGDIPEGYSVSREKKERFSLILESASTNQTSMYLCASSFTGGRQETQYFGPGTRLLVL.

This clonotype appeared a few times. The CDR3 loop is CASSSSIAGQTGETQYF. The CDR3 coding sequence is TGTGCCAGCAGTTCCTCCATCGCCGGACAGACGGGAGAGACCCAGTACTTC. This sequence joins TRBV6-2 or TRBV6-3 and TRBJ2-5; possible D gene TRBD1, 6 bases. The CDR3 consists of 17 residues. Trimming stripped 4 bases from V and 4 bases from J, with 22 bases between. Germline V gene data show CDR1 as MNHEY and CDR2 as SVGEGT.

This clonotype was detected a few times. The genes are TRBV20-1 and TRBJ2-1, with 7 nucleotides matching TRBD2. The V gene's germline CDR1 is DFQATT and CDR2 SNEGSKA (reference sequence). Trimming removed 5 bases from V and 9 bases from J; junction bases left unmatched: 10. This CDR3 has 13 amino acids. In DNA form, the CDR3 reads TGCAGTGCTCGGTCGCCGGGACTACCTGAGCAGTTCTTC. This gives the protein CSARSPGLPEQFF.

This clonotype was detected only once. The chain has TRBV6-8 and TRBJ2-7; possible D gene TRBD2, 5 bases. The CDR3 is 14 amino acids. Between the trimmed V and J ends, which lost 7 bases and 2 bases, there was a span of 15 bases. Germline V gives CDR1 MNHGY, CDR2 SAAAGT. The CDR3: CASTGDYPAYEQYF. CDR3 sequence (DNA): TGTGCCAGCACCGGAGACTACCCCGCCTACGAGCAGTACTTC.

J is TRBJ1-1 and V is TRBV6-6; D not resolved. The germline V and J ends were trimmed by 7 bases and 0 bases, with 12 bases remaining between them. This CDR3 region has 14 residues. Germline-derived CDR1 and CDR2 are MNHNY and SVGAGI (reference sequence). CDR3 sequence: CASKPGSLNTEAFF. CDR3 bases: TGTGCCAGCAAACCGGGCTCTCTGAACACTGAAGCTTTCTTT.

This clonotype was seen a handful of times. The chain couples TRBV27 to TRBJ2-2; D not certain. The CDR3 is made up of 16 amino acids. Germline lookup yields CDR1 MNHEY and CDR2 SMNVEV (reference sequence). Trimming took 3 bases from V and 2 from J, leaving 13 bases between them. The CDR3, as DNA: TGTGCCAGCAGTTTCTCCGGGTTCGGTAACACCGGGGAGCTGTTTTTT. It translates to CASSFSGFGNTGELFF.

The chain recombines TRBV2 with TRBJ2-2, with no clear D. Germline V gene lookup returns CDR1 SNHLY and CDR2 FYNNEI. This CDR3 comprises 13 residues. V was shortened by 3 bases and J by 7 bases, with 9 bases between the two germline ends. The CDR3 DNA follows: TGTGCCAGCAGTGATTCCATCGACGGGGAGCTGTTTTTT. This translates into CASSDSIDGELFF.

The rearrangement joins TRBV7-6 to TRBJ2-1, with D possibly TRBD2 on 5 matching bases. Germline assignment: CDR1 SGHVS and CDR2 FNYEAQ. The CDR3 runs 13 residues. V lost 1 base to trimming and J lost 10 bases, with 11 bases between them. The CDR3, as DNA: TGTGCCAGCAGCTTAGAGCTAGCAACAGAGCAGTTCTTC. Residues: CASSLELATEQFF.

This chain links TRBV11-2 with TRBJ2-5; possible D gene TRBD2, 7 bases. The CDR3 length is 16 residues. Germline V CDR1 and CDR2: SGHAT, FQNNGV. Trimming removed 7 bases from V and 5 bases from J, with 23 bases in between. The DNA of the CDR3 is TGTGCCAGCACCCCGGCAGAGTGGGGGGGCTTGGAGACCCAGTACTTC. Its protein is CASTPAEWGGLETQYF.

The chain has TRBV7-8 and TRBJ2-2; TRBD2 matches at 15 bases. The CDR3 spans 19 residues. Germline V gene data show CDR1 as SGHVS and CDR2 as FQNEAQ. The J segment lost 7 bases and the V segment lost 4 bases, leaving 13 bases of the junction unmatched. The CDR3 here is CASSSTGLAGGGFYGELFF. The CDR3 DNA reads TGTGCCAGCAGCTCTACAGGACTAGCGGGAGGGGGATTTTACGGGGAGCTGTTTTTT.

The CDR3 loop reads CASTQTGRGKNIQFF. DNA of the CDR3: TGTGCCAGCACCCAAACCGGCAGGGGGAAAAACATTCAGTTCTTC. The chain uses TRBV27 and TRBJ2-4; 7 bases map to TRBD1. Judging by the DNA end, TRBJ2-1 fits better; the J call may be wrong. Germline V gives CDR1 MNHEY, CDR2 SMNVEV (reference sequence). The CDR3 consists of 15 residues.